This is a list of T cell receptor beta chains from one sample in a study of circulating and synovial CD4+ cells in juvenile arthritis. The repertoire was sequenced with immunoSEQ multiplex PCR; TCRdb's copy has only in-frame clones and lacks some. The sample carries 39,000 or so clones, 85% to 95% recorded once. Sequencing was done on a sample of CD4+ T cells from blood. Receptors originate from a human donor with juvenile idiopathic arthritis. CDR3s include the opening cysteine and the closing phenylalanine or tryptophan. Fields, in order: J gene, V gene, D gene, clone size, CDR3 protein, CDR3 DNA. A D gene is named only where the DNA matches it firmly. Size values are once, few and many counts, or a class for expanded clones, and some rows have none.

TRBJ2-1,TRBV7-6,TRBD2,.,CASSLAYSSGGDNEQFF,TGTGCCAGCAGCTTAGCATATTCCAGCGGGGGAGACAATGAGCAGTTCTTC
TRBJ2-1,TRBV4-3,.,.,CASSPSVYSYNEQFF,TGCGCCAGCAGCCCTTCCGTTTACTCCTACAATGAGCAGTTCTTC
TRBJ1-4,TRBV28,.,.,CASSVTGRGYEKLFF,TGTGCCAGCAGTGTCACGGGGAGGGGATATGAAAAACTGTTTTTT
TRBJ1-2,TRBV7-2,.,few,CASSPRQVLNGYTF,TGTGCCAGCAGCCCCAGACAGGTCTTAAATGGCTACACCTTC
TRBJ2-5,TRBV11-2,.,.,CASSSLPGRAQETQYF,TGTGCCAGCAGCTCCCTTCCGGGCAGGGCCCAAGAGACCCAGTACTTC
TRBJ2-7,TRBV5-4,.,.,CASSLAGIGYEQYF,TGTGCCAGCAGCTTGGCAGGGATCGGCTACGAGCAGTACTTC
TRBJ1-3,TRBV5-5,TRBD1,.,CASSPWTGPGNTIYF,TGTGCCAGCAGCCCATGGACAGGGCCAGGAAACACCATATATTTT
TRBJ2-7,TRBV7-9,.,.,CASSSVTGAYEQYF,TGTGCCAGCAGCTCAGTGACAGGAGCCTACGAGCAGTACTTC
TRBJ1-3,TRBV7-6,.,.,CASSPTSGNTIYF,TGTGCCAGCAGCCCTACCTCTGGAAACACCATATATTTT
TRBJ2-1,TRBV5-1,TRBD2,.,CASSLRTSGGDEQFF,TGCGCCAGCAGCTTGAGGACTAGCGGGGGGGATGAGCAGTTCTTC
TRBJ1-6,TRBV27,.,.,CASRLEVGFGRGSPLHF,TGTGCCAGCCGACTAGAAGTAGGGTTCGGGAGGGGCTCACCCCTCCACTTT
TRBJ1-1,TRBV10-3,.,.,CAISERRQSEAFF,TGTGCCATCAGTGAGAGGAGACAGTCTGAAGCTTTCTTT
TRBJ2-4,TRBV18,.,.,CASYGQSLAKNIQYF,TGTGCCAGCTACGGACAGTCCCTAGCCAAAAACATTCAGTACTTC
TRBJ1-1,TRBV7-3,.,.,CASSLSSLPGSEAFF,TGTGCCAGCAGCTTAAGTTCGCTTCCAGGGTCTGAAGCTTTCTTT
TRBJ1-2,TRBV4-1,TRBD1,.,CASSHAGTGLGYTF,TGCGCCAGCAGCCATGCCGGGACAGGGTTAGGCTACACCTTC
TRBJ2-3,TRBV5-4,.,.,CVFRGSRTDTQYF,TGTGTCTTCCGCGGGTCACGCACAGATACGCAGTATTTT
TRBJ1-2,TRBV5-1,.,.,CASSLAGTSGYTF,TGCGCCAGCAGCTTGGCGGGGACTAGCGGCTACACCTTC
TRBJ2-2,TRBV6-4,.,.,CASSEYPSVTNTGELFF,TGTGCCAGCAGTGAATACCCTAGCGTCACGAACACCGGGGAGCTGTTTTTT
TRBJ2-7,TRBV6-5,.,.,CASTPPGAPNEQYF,TGTGCCAGCACCCCTCCAGGGGCGCCTAACGAGCAGTACTTC
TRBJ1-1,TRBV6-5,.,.,CASSYSPGNTEAFF,TGTGCCAGCAGTTACTCTCCAGGCAACACTGAAGCTTTCTTT
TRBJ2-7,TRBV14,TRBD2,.,CASSQELAGGYEQYF,TGTGCCAGCAGCCAAGAGCTAGCGGGGGGTTACGAGCAGTACTTC
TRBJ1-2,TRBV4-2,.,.,CASSQKEVGGLDYGYTF,TGTGCCAGCAGCCAAAAAGAGGTGGGAGGATTGGACTATGGCTACACCTTC
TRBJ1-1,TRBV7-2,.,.,CASSSRGRSTEAFF,TGTGCCAGCAGTTCAAGGGGCAGGAGCACTGAAGCTTTCTTT
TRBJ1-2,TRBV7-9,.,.,CASSLLTDGYTF,TGTGCCAGCAGCCTCCTGACAGATGGCTACACCTTC
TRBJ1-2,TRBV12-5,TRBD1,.,CASGLRGTGIPSNYGYTF,TGTGCTAGTGGTTTGAGGGGGACAGGGATTCCCTCGAACTATGGCTACACCTTC
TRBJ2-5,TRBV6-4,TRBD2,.,CASSEFSGGARKNF,TGTGCCAGCAGTGAATTTAGCGGGGGGGCCCGTAAGAACTTC
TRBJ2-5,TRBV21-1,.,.,CASSKPQGQAHYF,TGTGCCAGCAGCAAACCTCAGGGCCAGGCGCATTACTTC
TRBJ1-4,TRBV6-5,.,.,CASSYSTPATNEKLFF,TGTGCCAGCAGTTACTCAACACCCGCAACTAATGAAAAACTGTTTTTT
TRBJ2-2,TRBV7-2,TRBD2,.,CASSLAAGGYTGELFF,TGTGCCAGCAGCTTAGCGGCCGGGGGGTACACCGGGGAGCTGTTTTTT
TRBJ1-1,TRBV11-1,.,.,CASSLRDTSVKEAFF,TGTGCCAGCAGCTTACGGGACACGTCCGTGAAGGAAGCTTTCTTT
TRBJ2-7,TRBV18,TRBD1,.,CASSPRDSSYEQYF,TGTGCCAGCTCACCACGGGACAGCTCCTACGAGCAGTACTTC
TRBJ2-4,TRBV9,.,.,CASSVGPVGVGKNIQYF,TGTGCCAGCAGCGTAGGGCCCGTCGGGGTGGGAAAAAACATTCAGTACTTC
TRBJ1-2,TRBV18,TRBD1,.,CASSPPTGQGSNGYTF,TGTGCCAGCTCACCACCTACGGGACAGGGCTCTAATGGCTACACCTTC
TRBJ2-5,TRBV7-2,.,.,CASSPDSQETQYF,TGTGCCAGCAGCCCGGACAGTCAAGAGACCCAGTACTTC
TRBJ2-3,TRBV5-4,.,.,CASSLEQGFTDTQYF,TGTGCCAGCAGCTTGGAACAGGGCTTCACAGATACGCAGTATTTT
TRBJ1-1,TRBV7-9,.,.,CASSVRGTEAFF,TGTGCCAGCAGCGTGAGGGGGACTGAAGCTTTCTTT
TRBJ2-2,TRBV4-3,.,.,CASSHEQVNTGELFF,TGCGCCAGCAGCCACGAGCAAGTCAACACCGGGGAGCTGTTTTTT
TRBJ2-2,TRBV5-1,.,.,CASSFTVNTGELFF,TGCGCCAGCAGCTTTACGGTGAACACCGGGGAGCTGTTTTTT
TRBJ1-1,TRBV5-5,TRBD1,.,CASSRTGRLDTEAFF,TGTGCCAGCAGCCGGACAGGGAGATTGGACACTGAAGCTTTCTTT
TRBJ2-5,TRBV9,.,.,CASSGRGQETQYF,TGTGCCAGCAGCGGGCGGGGACAAGAGACCCAGTACTTC
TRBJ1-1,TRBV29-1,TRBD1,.,CSAGDRGGTEAFF,TGCAGCGCCGGAGACAGGGGAGGTACTGAAGCTTTCTTT
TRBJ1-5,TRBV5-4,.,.,CASSSGGSNQPQHF,TGTGCCAGCAGTTCCGGCGGTAGCAATCAGCCCCAGCATTTT
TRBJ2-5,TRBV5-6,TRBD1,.,CASSSGTAQETQYF,TGTGCCAGCAGCTCAGGGACAGCCCAAGAGACCCAGTACTTC
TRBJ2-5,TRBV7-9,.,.,CASSLPRQRQETQYF,TGTGCCAGCAGCTTACCGCGACAGCGACAAGAGACCCAGTACTTC
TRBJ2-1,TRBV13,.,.,CASSSRHSDEQFF,TGTGCCAGCAGCTCCAGACATAGCGATGAGCAGTTCTTC
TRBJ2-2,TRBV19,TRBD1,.,CASRTGPGTGELFF,TGTGCCAGTAGGACAGGGCCCGGCACCGGGGAGCTGTTTTTT
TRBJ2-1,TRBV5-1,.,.,CASSLGTDERGNEQFF,TGCGCCAGCAGCTTGGGGACAGACGAAAGAGGCAATGAGCAGTTCTTC
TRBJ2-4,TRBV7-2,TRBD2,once,CASSRWSLAGGAKNIQYF,TGTGCCAGCAGCCGTTGGTCCCTAGCGGGTGGAGCCAAAAACATTCAGTACTTC